This paragraph covers one T cell receptor beta chain sequence. One base away lies a much larger clone, so this may be a sequencing read error. The sample is drawn from a study of prognosis after radiotherapy for stage I lung cancer. For the study at large: Early 2018 to early 2019 saw enrollment of stage I non-small cell lung cancer patients.

In germline, CDR1 is SQVTM, CDR2 ANQGSEA. The CDR3 runs to 14 residues. Genomic DNA served as the source from which two-round multiplex PCR generated TCR beta CDR3 amplicons. Primers specific to each TRBV and TRBJ gene were used in first-round PCR. TCRdb processed the multiplex PCR reads anew with MiXCR; each CDR3 protein has one entry. Seen here are 11,000 to 15,000 distinct CDR3 sequences, more than 35% observed once, and the top ten hold more than 35%. About 6 milliliters of peripheral blood were drawn at each of two time points. The V gene is TRBV29-1, the J gene TRBJ1-1; 8 bases match TRBD1. This material consisted of PBMCs, taken before or after stereotactic body radiation therapy (not recorded which). This receptor was obtained from a donor at least 50 years old with non-small cell lung cancer. The CDR3 reads CSVLKTTGVTEALF. The CDR3 coding sequence is TGCAGCGTTCTAAAGACGACAGGGGTCACTGAAGCTTTATTT.